The 30 T cell receptor beta chains presented below share a single source sample, sequenced in a study of monozygotic twins with inflammatory bowel disease. TCRdb derives one entry per CDR3 protein from the 5' RACE reads, leaving out DNA. The repertoire shows about 160,000 distinct CDR3 sequences; the top ten hold approximately 2.4%. The sequenced sample consisted of blood. All receptors come from a human donor with ulcerative colitis or Crohn's disease, or a healthy co-twin of an affected twin (not recorded which).

The rearrangement uses TRBV20-1 and TRBJ1-5. The CDR3 spans 13 residues. The germline CDR1 and CDR2 sequences are DFQATT and SNEGSKA (reference sequence). CDR3 sequence reads: CSAALDQNQPQHF.

The rearrangement joins TRBV5-5 to TRBJ2-1; as DNA is missing, the TRBD2 call by TCRdb cannot be tested. There are 16 residues in the CDR3. Looked up from germline, CDR1 is SGHKS and CDR2 is YYEKEE (reference sequence). The CDR3 loop is CASSFRLAGVAGEQFF.

V and J are TRBV20-1 and TRBJ1-2. The CDR3 is 13 amino acids. The germline CDR1 and CDR2 sequences are DFQATT and SNEGSKA (reference sequence). CDR3 sequence reads: CSGDFGEGYGYTF.

The CDR3 here is CASSLGLASGSYEQYF. The chain recombines TRBV7-8 with TRBJ2-7; TCRdb gives TRBD2 as the D gene, but with no DNA this cannot be confirmed. Germline values: CDR1 SGHVS, CDR2 FQNEAQ. The CDR3 consists of 16 residues.

The rearrangement links TRBV19 to TRBJ1-6. The germline gives CDR1 LNHDA, CDR2 SQIVND (reference sequence). The CDR3 covers 12 residues. CDR3 region: CASRNYNSPLHF.

The rearrangement links TRBV20-1 to TRBJ1-1; TCRdb's D call of TRBD1 is untestable without DNA. CDR1 and CDR2 (germline): DFQATT, SNEGSKA (reference sequence). There are 13 residues in the CDR3. CDR3: CSAVRGVNTEAFF.

The chain couples TRBV18 to TRBJ2-1; TCRdb designates TRBD2, a call that cannot be tested without DNA. Per germline, CDR1 KGHSH and CDR2 LQKENI. The CDR3 has 20 amino acids. The CDR3 is CASSPRIPGLAGDLYNEQFF.

The J gene is TRBJ1-5, the V gene TRBV19; checking the TCRdb D call of TRBD1 is not possible without DNA. There are 14 residues in the CDR3. CDR1 and CDR2 (germline): LNHDA, SQIVND (reference sequence). The CDR3 loop is CASRARDMYQPQHF.

This chain connects TRBV12-3 or TRBV12-4 to TRBJ2-7; TCRdb indicates TRBD2, and absent DNA this call remains unverified. The CDR3 is 13 amino acids. CDR3 residues: CASTLHEGYEQYF.

The V call is TRBV7-9, the J call TRBJ1-1; with no DNA, the TCRdb D assignment of TRBD1 cannot be verified. The CDR3 is 13 amino acids. From germline, CDR1 is SEHNR and CDR2 FQNEAQ (reference sequence). The CDR3 protein is CASSLAREVEAFF.

V and J are TRBV7-3 and TRBJ2-2; as DNA is missing, the TRBD1 call by TCRdb cannot be tested. CDR3 length: 15 residues. CDR1 and CDR2 (germline): SGHTA, FQGTGA. The CDR3: CASSSWDGYTGELFF.

The chain combines TRBV7-3 with TRBJ2-2. CDR3 length equals 14 residues. Per germline, CDR1 SGHTA and CDR2 FQGTGA. CDR3 in amino acids: CASQYSGNTGELFF.

V and J are TRBV4-3 and TRBJ2-7; there is no DNA to check the TCRdb D call of TRBD1. The CDR3 sequence is 16 residues long. CDR1 is LGHNA, CDR2 YSLEER, per germline. The CDR3 loop is CASSQDFWAPTYEQYF.

The J gene is TRBJ2-7, the V gene TRBV20-1; without DNA, the TCRdb call of TRBD1 cannot be checked. Per germline, CDR1 DFQATT and CDR2 SNEGSKA (reference sequence). The CDR3 covers 16 residues. The CDR3 region is CSASPPGTGGKDEQYF.

The J gene is TRBJ2-1, the V gene TRBV4-3. CDR1 is LGHNA, CDR2 YSLEER, per germline. The CDR3 covers 15 residues. The CDR3 sequence is CASSQDWLGLGEQFF.

This rearrangement joins TRBV12-3 or TRBV12-4 to TRBJ2-5; without DNA, the TCRdb call of TRBD1 cannot be checked. The CDR3 is made up of 14 amino acids. The CDR3: CASRTTGSRETQYF.

CDR3 protein: CSARETGSSYNEQFF. The chain couples TRBV20-1 to TRBJ2-1. The germline gives CDR1 DFQATT, CDR2 SNEGSKA (reference sequence). CDR3 length equals 15 residues.

This chain links TRBV5-4 with TRBJ2-1; the D call from TCRdb, TRBD2, cannot be confirmed without DNA. Looked up from germline, CDR1 is SGHNT and CDR2 is YYREEE (reference sequence). The CDR3 spans 16 residues. The CDR3 spells CASSGDPGTSKNEQFF.

The V gene is TRBV7-2, the J gene TRBJ1-3; the D call of TRBD1 rests on TCRdb alone, since no DNA is present to check it. The CDR3 is 15 residues long. Germline CDR1 and CDR2: SGHTA and FQGNSA. CDR3 sequence: CASSLEQGYGNTIYF.

V and J are TRBV24-1 and TRBJ2-1; TCRdb gives TRBD2 as the D gene, but with no DNA this cannot be confirmed. CDR1 and CDR2 (germline): KGHDR, SFDVKD. This CDR3 has 16 residues. The CDR3 loop is CATSDLKRGKHNEQFF.

This sequence joins TRBV4-2 and TRBJ2-3; there is no DNA to check the TCRdb D call of TRBD2. Germline CDR1 LGHNA, CDR2 YNFKEQ. The CDR3 contains 17 residues. The CDR3 loop reads CASSQDLAGGPRDTQYF.

The chain employs TRBV24-1 and TRBJ2-3; the D call of TRBD1 rests on TCRdb alone, since no DNA is present to check it. CDR3 length: 12 residues. CDR1 is KGHDR, CDR2 SFDVKD, per germline. The CDR3 spells CATSDAGDTQYF.

V gene TRBV6-6 combines with J gene TRBJ1-1. The germline V gene encodes CDR1 MNHNY and CDR2 SVGAGI (reference sequence). There are 14 residues in the CDR3. The CDR3 protein is CASSYGSRGAEAFF.

This rearrangement joins TRBV28 to TRBJ1-5; no DNA is available, so the TRBD1 call from TCRdb remains unchecked. CDR1 and CDR2 (germline): MDHEN, SYDVKM. The CDR3 is 17 residues long. Here the CDR3 reads CASSFGADRGRGQPQHF. Looking up the rest from reference TRBV28 and TRBJ1-5 gives the full variable domain: DVKVTQSSRYLVKRTGEKVFLECVQDMDHENMFWYRQDPGLGLRLIYFSYDVKMKEKGDIPEGYSVSREKKERFSLILESASTNQTSMYLCASSFGADRGRGQPQHFGDGTRLSIL.

The chain carries TRBV4-2 and TRBJ1-6; TCRdb reports TRBD1, a call that lacks DNA to check it against. This CDR3 is built from 15 residues. Germline lookup yields CDR1 LGHNA and CDR2 YNFKEQ. The CDR3 spells CASSQETRGNSPLHF.

The chain's CDR3 is CSASPYNPYEQYF. The rearrangement links TRBV20-1 to TRBJ2-7. This CDR3 has 13 amino acids. Germline V gene data show CDR1 as DFQATT and CDR2 as SNEGSKA (reference sequence).

The rearrangement uses TRBV11-2 and TRBJ1-6; there is no DNA to check the TCRdb D call of TRBD1. Germline values: CDR1 SGHAT, CDR2 FQNNGV. The CDR3 is 14 amino acids. The CDR3 sequence is CASSSTGENSPLHF.

This chain connects TRBV7-8 to TRBJ2-3; lacking DNA, the TRBD2 call made by TCRdb goes unchecked. The CDR3 contains 16 residues. Germline values: CDR1 SGHVS, CDR2 FQNEAQ. The CDR3 spells CASSSSRLAGTDTQYF.

The chain is built from TRBV6-2 or TRBV6-3 and TRBJ2-1. The CDR3 extends over 12 amino acids. Germline V gives CDR1 MNHEY, CDR2 SVGEGT. CDR3 sequence: CASSGEESEQFF.

This chain connects TRBV4-3 to TRBJ2-2. In germline, CDR1 is LGHNA, CDR2 YSLEER. The CDR3 is 15 amino acids. This CDR3 is CASSHPGLETGELFF.